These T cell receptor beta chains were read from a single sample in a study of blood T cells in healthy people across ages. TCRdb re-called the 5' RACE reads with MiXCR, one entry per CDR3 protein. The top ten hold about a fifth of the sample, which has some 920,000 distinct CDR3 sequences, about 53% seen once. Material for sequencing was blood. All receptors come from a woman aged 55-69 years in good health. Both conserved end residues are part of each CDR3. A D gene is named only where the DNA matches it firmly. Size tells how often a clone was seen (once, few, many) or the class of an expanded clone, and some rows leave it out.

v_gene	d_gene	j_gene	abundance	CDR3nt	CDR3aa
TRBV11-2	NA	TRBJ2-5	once	TGTGCCAGCAGTATACTCGGGACACAAGAGACCCAGTACTTC	CASSILGTQETQYF
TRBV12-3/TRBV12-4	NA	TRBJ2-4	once	TGTGCCAGCAGTTTAGCGCCCGGGAAAGCGGAGCAGTACTTC	CASSLAPGKAEQYF
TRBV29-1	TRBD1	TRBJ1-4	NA	TGCAGCGTTGCGGATGGACAGGGTAATGAAAAACTGTTTTTT	CSVADGQGNEKLFF
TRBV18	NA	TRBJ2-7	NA	TGTGCCAGCTCACCACTAAGGGACAGCGGGAGTATCCACGAGCAGTACTTC	CASSPLRDSGSIHEQYF
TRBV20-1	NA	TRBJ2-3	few	TGCAGTGCTAGAGGGGACGGGACCGAAGGTACGCAGTATTTT	CSARGDGTEGTQYF
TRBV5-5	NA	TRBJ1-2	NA	TGTACCAGCAGCTTGTCGGGAGTGAACTATGGCTACACCTTC	CTSSLSGVNYGYTF
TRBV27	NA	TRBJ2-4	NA	TGTGCCAGCAGTGTAGTACGGACCAAAATGCAGTACTTC	CASSVVRTKMQYF
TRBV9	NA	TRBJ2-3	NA	TGTGCCAGCAGCGTAGGCTTACAGGACACAGATACGCAGTATTTT	CASSVGLQDTDTQYF
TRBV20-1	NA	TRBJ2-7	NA	TGCAGTGCTCCACATGCGGGCACCTACGAGCAGTACTTC	CSAPHAGTYEQYF
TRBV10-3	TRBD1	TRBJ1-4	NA	TGTGCCATCAGTGAAGAGGGGGCTCTGAGGGAAAAACTGTTTTTT	CAISEEGALREKLFF
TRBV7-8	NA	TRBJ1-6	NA	TGTGCCAGCAGCTTGAGAGGGGCTACTTCACCCCTCCACTTT	CASSLRGATSPLHF
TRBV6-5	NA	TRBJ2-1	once	TGTGCCAGCAGTTACTCATTCATCGCAAGTAGGGGAGACAATGAGCAGTTCTTC	CASSYSFIASRGDNEQFF
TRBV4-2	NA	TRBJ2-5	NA	TGTGCCAGCAGCCTGGCGGAGACCCTTCAAGAGACCCAGTACTTC	CASSLAETLQETQYF
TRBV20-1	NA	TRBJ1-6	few	TGCAGTGCTACCCCCCGTCGTGAGGGGAATTCACCCCTCCACTTT	CSATPRREGNSPLHF
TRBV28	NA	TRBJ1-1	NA	TGTGCCATCGAGGGGGGATTTCTCACTGAAGCTTTCTTT	CAIEGGFLTEAFF
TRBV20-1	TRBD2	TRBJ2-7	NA	TGCAGTGCTCTCGTCATTAGCGGGAGTCCCCCGGGGACCTACGAGCAGTACTTC	CSALVISGSPPGTYEQYF
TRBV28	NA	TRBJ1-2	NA	TGTGCCACCAAGGACTCAGCTAACTATGGCTACACCTTC	CATKDSANYGYTF
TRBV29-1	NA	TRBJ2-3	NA	TGCAGCGTTGGAGATCAAAGGCTATCCTACCTTACGCAGTATTTT	CSVGDQRLSYLTQYF
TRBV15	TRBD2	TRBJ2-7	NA	TGTGCCACCAGCAGAAGGACTAGCGACTACGAGCAGTACTTC	CATSRRTSDYEQYF
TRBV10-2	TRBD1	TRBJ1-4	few	TGCGCCAGCAGGGACAGGGGCGCCTATAATGAAAAACTGTTTTTT	CASRDRGAYNEKLFF
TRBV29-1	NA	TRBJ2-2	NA	TGCAGCGGTCGAAACTCGGGGTATCACACCGGGGAGCTGTTTTTT	CSGRNSGYHTGELFF
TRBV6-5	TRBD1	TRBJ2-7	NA	TGTGCCAGCAGTTACGGTGGGGGGACAGGCTCCTACGAGCAGTACTTC	CASSYGGGTGSYEQYF
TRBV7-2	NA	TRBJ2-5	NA	TGTGCCAGCAGCCCACAGAAAGGGGACCAAGAGACCCAGTACTTC	CASSPQKGDQETQYF
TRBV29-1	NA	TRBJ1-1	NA	TGCAGCGTTGATCGGTCCCACGGACAGTTCATGGGAGCTTTCTTT	CSVDRSHGQFMGAFF
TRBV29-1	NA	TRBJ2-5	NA	TGCAGCGTTGGGGAGGCCCAGTACTTC	CSVGEAQYF
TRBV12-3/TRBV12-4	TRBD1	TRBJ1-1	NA	TGTGCCAGCAGTTTCTTGAGGGTGACAGGGGGCACTGAAGCTTTCTTT	CASSFLRVTGGTEAFF
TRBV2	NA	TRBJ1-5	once	TGTGCCAGCAGTGAGGAAGGGCTTGGCAATCAGCCCCAGCATTTT	CASSEEGLGNQPQHF